These T cell receptor beta chains were read from a single sample in a study of CD8+CD57+ T cells in acquired aplastic anemia. Each CDR3 protein gets one entry after TCRdb re-called the reads with MiXCR. The sample comprises about half a million distinct CDR3 sequences, about a third of which are singletons, and roughly 0.89% rests with the top ten. Specimen: sorted CD4+, CD8+, or CD8+CD57+ T cells (not recorded which) from PBMCs. Receptors originate from a human donor with aplastic anemia. CDR3s leave out the opening cysteine and the closing phenylalanine or tryptophan. The D gene is left open where the match is weak.

v_call: TRBV9; d_call: NA; cdr3_aa: ASSVGSAAKNIQY
v_call: TRBV5-6; d_call: TRBD2; cdr3_aa: ASSLAPSGVPYEQY
v_call: TRBV24-1; d_call: TRBD1; cdr3_aa: ATSDPTDRGGDEKLF
v_call: TRBV10-2; d_call: TRBD1; cdr3_aa: ASSYLGQSSGANVLT
v_call: TRBV20-1; d_call: NA; cdr3_aa: SARDFPFNEQF
v_call: TRBV5-4; d_call: NA; cdr3_aa: ASSSRSNSYGQY
v_call: TRBV11-2; d_call: NA; cdr3_aa: ASSLELGYYGYT
v_call: TRBV30; d_call: NA; cdr3_aa: AWSATGYGYT
v_call: TRBV19; d_call: NA; cdr3_aa: AAGVVRQPQH
v_call: TRBV29-1; d_call: TRBD2; cdr3_aa: SPLLAGEWSSYNEQF
v_call: TRBV9; d_call: NA; cdr3_aa: ASGTVYGYT
v_call: TRBV7-8; d_call: NA; cdr3_aa: ASSLRGDTTGELF
v_call: TRBV6-1; d_call: NA; cdr3_aa: ASRVAGELF
v_call: TRBV4-2; d_call: TRBD2; cdr3_aa: ASSPGLAGGGEQY
v_call: TRBV7-2; d_call: NA; cdr3_aa: ASSTTTATTGELF
v_call: TRBV24-1; d_call: NA; cdr3_aa: ATSSSRDILRGANVLT
v_call: TRBV24-1; d_call: NA; cdr3_aa: ATSETGEATDTQY
v_call: TRBV29-1; d_call: NA; cdr3_aa: SAEGILGQETQY
v_call: TRBV7-9; d_call: NA; cdr3_aa: ASSLFGGETQY
v_call: TRBV19; d_call: TRBD1; cdr3_aa: ATTMRTGGQPQH
v_call: TRBV12-3/TRBV12-4; d_call: TRBD1; cdr3_aa: ASSFRQGYQPQH
v_call: TRBV6-1; d_call: TRBD1; cdr3_aa: ASRHNRGQADTQY
v_call: TRBV5-1; d_call: TRBD2; cdr3_aa: ASSLAGAQETQY
v_call: TRBV6-4; d_call: NA; cdr3_aa: ASPSPPADTQY
v_call: TRBV3-1; d_call: TRBD2; cdr3_aa: ASSPRTSGSGGEQF
v_call: TRBV7-2; d_call: NA; cdr3_aa: ASSLTFSFSYEQY
v_call: TRBV2; d_call: NA; cdr3_aa: ASSTDTPGDEQY
v_call: TRBV10-1; d_call: NA; cdr3_aa: ASSENDQPQH
v_call: TRBV15; d_call: NA; cdr3_aa: ASSAQGPTYEQY
v_call: TRBV25-1; d_call: TRBD1; cdr3_aa: ASSSVPQGPSYEQY
v_call: TRBV29-1; d_call: NA; cdr3_aa: SVAAGSHDEQY
v_call: TRBV7-8; d_call: TRBD2; cdr3_aa: ASRSGLAGNTGELF
v_call: TRBV4-3; d_call: TRBD1; cdr3_aa: ASSPTQGTASPLH
v_call: TRBV24-1; d_call: TRBD1; cdr3_aa: ATSVGGMNTEAF
v_call: TRBV29-1; d_call: NA; cdr3_aa: SVKTASYEQY
v_call: TRBV25-1; d_call: NA; cdr3_aa: ASSQEVVRNSPLH
v_call: TRBV20-1; d_call: NA; cdr3_aa: SARVSTGYT
v_call: TRBV4-1; d_call: NA; cdr3_aa: ASSHPLSGPTSGANVLT
v_call: TRBV4-1; d_call: TRBD1; cdr3_aa: ASSQDLRGLSPLH
v_call: TRBV2; d_call: TRBD2; cdr3_aa: ASRARTSGGSGELF
v_call: TRBV6-4; d_call: TRBD2; cdr3_aa: ASRLAGDRNEQF
v_call: TRBV19; d_call: NA; cdr3_aa: ASRTSSSSCEQY
v_call: TRBV5-1; d_call: TRBD1; cdr3_aa: ASSQQGFYEQY
v_call: TRBV24-1; d_call: NA; cdr3_aa: ATSDLRGYNEQF
v_call: TRBV2; d_call: NA; cdr3_aa: ASSYSSTGPF
v_call: TRBV2; d_call: NA; cdr3_aa: ASTSVGTSPLH
v_call: TRBV19; d_call: NA; cdr3_aa: ASSGRDGREQY
v_call: TRBV11-1; d_call: TRBD1; cdr3_aa: ASSPFRSGQGRNTEAF
v_call: TRBV29-1; d_call: TRBD1; cdr3_aa: SERTGDRYYGYT
v_call: TRBV2; d_call: NA; cdr3_aa: ASSFTGNNSPLH
v_call: TRBV5-1; d_call: TRBD2; cdr3_aa: ASSLGPSGGTDTQY
v_call: TRBV5-1; d_call: TRBD1; cdr3_aa: ASSYQGGSTEAF
v_call: TRBV20-1; d_call: TRBD2; cdr3_aa: SARTSGGAYEQC